The clone carrying this TCR beta chain occurred many times. No antigen is known for it. This entry belongs to a study of T-cell memory formation after mild COVID-19. About the research overall: TCR clusters were mostly donor specific. General study points: Clones shrinking between day 15 and 85 showed a balanced CD4/CD8 split, and those that grew later tilted toward CD4+.

This CDR3 contains 17 residues. Germline V gene sequence: CDR1 SGDLS, CDR2 YYNGEE. Trimming removed 0 bases from V and 0 bases from J; junction bases left unmatched: 4. TCRdb reprocessed the 5' RACE reads via MiXCR and lists one record per CDR3 protein. Of some 57,000 distinct CDR3 sequences detected, roughly an eighth appear once; the ten largest clones hold about 25%. This chain links TRBV9 with TRBJ2-3; TRBD2 matches 10 bases. Source material: PBMCs or a T cell subset sorted from them (not recorded which). This clonotype was obtained from a man between 18 and 35 years old who had mild COVID-19 (a few samples of this study predate the infection). Cell type and time point are not known. CDR3 protein: CASSVGLAGGSTDTQYF. As DNA, the CDR3 is TGTGCCAGCAGCGTAGGACTAGCGGGTGGGAGCACAGATACGCAGTATTTT.